These 2 T cell receptor beta chains originate from one sample sequenced in a study of identifying expanded T cells in peripheral blood. Sequencing used immunoSEQ multiplex PCR; TCRdb keeps in-frame clones, though not all of them. In the table there are roughly 63,000 clones, about four fifths of which are singletons. Sequenced sample: blood. Receptor source: a person aged 18 to 75 in good health.

In this sample, this clone turned up once. This chain links TRBV25-1 with TRBJ1-1; possibly TRBD1 for D (6 bases). The CDR3 is 16 amino acids. Trimming stripped 6 bases from V and 4 bases from J, with 21 bases between. Germline loops: CDR1 MGHDK, CDR2 SYGVNS. The CDR3 is CASRDSIGGQGTEAFF. As DNA, the CDR3 is TGTGCCAGCAGAGATTCGATAGGGGGGCAAGGCACTGAAGCTTTCTTT.

This clone was picked up one time. The chain has TRBV5-4 and TRBJ1-1; TRBD1 is a possible D gene (6 bases). There are 13 residues in the CDR3. Germline V gene lookup returns CDR1 SGHNT and CDR2 YYREEE (reference sequence). The V and J ends lost 4 bases and 3 bases respectively, with 10 bases between them. The CDR3 nucleotides are TGTGCCAGCAGCCTCGCAGGGGACACTGAAGCTTTCTTT. It specifies CASSLAGDTEAFF.